This T cell receptor (beta chain) was profiled in a study of T cell responses to AZD1222 COVID-19 vaccine. V lost 8 bases to trimming and J lost 4 bases; unmatched junction nucleotides: 4. Per germline, CDR1 SNHLY and CDR2 FYNNEI. This CDR3 region has 13 residues. Regarding this clone: Its antigen is as yet unknown.

Points from the study as a whole: Donors skewed white British and female; clonal diversity was possibly underestimated.

Sequencing used immunoSEQ multiplex PCR; TCRdb keeps in-frame clones, though not all of them. The sample includes about 130,000 clones, 90% of them seen just once. The sequence was collected from an adult in good health. Sequences were derived from peripheral blood, sampled on day 0 of MenACWY control vaccination. The chain has TRBV2 and TRBJ1-5; 8 nucleotides line up with TRBD1. This chain's CDR3 is CASSGQANQPQHF. Here the CDR3 DNA reads TGTGCCAGCTCGGGACAGGCGAATCAGCCCCAGCATTTT.